The table lists the clone carrying this T cell receptor beta chain with a few counts. Its cognate antigen is unknown. The sample is drawn from a study of T-cell memory formation after mild COVID-19. Study summary: Largely, TCR clusters stayed within a single donor. Study-level findings and limits: Contracting clones from day 15 to 85 showed balanced CD4/CD8; later expanders favored CD4+. Shrinking CD4+ clones were chiefly CM and EM; CD8+ ones were chiefly EMRA. The pre-infection memory compartment contained some responding clones, suggesting cross-reactive memory joined.

The ends were cut back, 2 bases at V and 0 bases at J, with 8 bases in the middle. This CDR3 spans 15 amino acids. TCRdb re-analysed the 5' RACE reads in MiXCR, keeping a single row per CDR3 protein. The data show fewer than 400,000 distinct CDR3 sequences, 16% seen once. Sequencing was done on a sample of PBMCs or a T cell subset sorted from them (not recorded which). The clonotype was recovered from a man between 18 and 29 years old who had mild COVID-19 (a few samples of this study predate the infection). Cell type and time point are not known. The rearrangement joins TRBV12-3 or TRBV12-4 to TRBJ1-3; D remains ambiguous. CDR3 protein: CASSLTVGSGNTIYF. The CDR3, as DNA: TGTGCCAGCAGTTTAACAGTCGGCTCTGGAAACACCATATATTTT.